What follows is one TCR beta chain and its context. Its specificity is unknown. V lost 3 bases and J 4 bases, leaving 21 bases between the germline ends. Per the germline V gene, CDR1 is LNHDA and CDR2 is SQIVND (reference sequence). The CDR3 consists of 17 residues. These data come from a study of regulatory T cells in long-lasting Graves disease. Study information: Those Graves' patients who were newly diagnosed had been on antithyroid drugs under 3 months.

The time point was: newly diagnosed GD, antithyroid drugs for less than 3 months. PBMC-derived RNA was used for the TCR library. Sequencing libraries for TCR beta were prepared with iRepertoire HTBI primers and Arm-PCR of CDR3 regions. Each CDR3 protein is one row after TCRdb ran MiXCR on the multiplex PCR reads. This table has fewer than 650,000 distinct CDR3 sequences, about 16% appearing once. Study-wide points: Favored usage of TRBV28, TRBJ1-2 and TRBJ2-5 was recorded in persistent disease.

Separately, the same data were catalogued under a study of T cells in Graves' hyperthyroidism and ophthalmopathy.

The sequences come from peripheral blood mononuclear cells (PBMCs), collected at new diagnosis, from a patient treated with antithyroid drugs. The clonotype originates from a man aged 18 to 29 with Graves disease. This chain uses TRBV19 with TRBJ1-1; D might be TRBD1 (6 bases). The CDR3 here is CASSMTDSWGRVTEAFF. DNA for the CDR3: TGTGCCAGTAGTATGACGGATAGTTGGGGGCGCGTCACTGAAGCTTTCTTT.